The 9 T cell receptor beta chains presented below share a single source sample, sequenced in a study of blood T cell repertoires in COVID-19 (dated by TCRdb to the early 2020s). Receptors were amplified or captured by the immunoSEQ multiplex PCR assay. TCRdb holds this immuneACCESS table with in-frame rearrangements only. Some clones are missing; in checked studies, unresolved V genes explain under half, and the rest has no known cause. The sample records about 280,000 clones, approximately 88% of which are singletons. The ten largest clones represent less than 2.5% of the sample. Sequencing was performed on peripheral blood. All receptors come from a man over 45 with acute or convalescent COVID-19.

The chain is built from TRBV9 and TRBJ2-1, with D possibly being TRBD1 (5 bases). CDR3 length: 14 amino acids. Germline loops: CDR1 SGDLS, CDR2 YYNGEE. V was clipped by 0 bases and J by 3 bases, with 7 bases between them. DNA for the CDR3: TGTGCCAGCAGCGTAGGTACAGGCTACAATGAGCAGTTCTTC. It codes for CASSVGTGYNEQFF.

The chain employs TRBV2 and TRBJ2-7; 13 bases align to TRBD2. V trimming: 9 bases; J trimming: 4 bases; junction bases outside the gene matches: 6. Germline lookup yields CDR1 SNHLY and CDR2 FYNNEI. This CDR3 has 14 amino acids. This CDR3 reads CASRGLAGSYEQYF. The CDR3 DNA reads TGTGCCAGTCGGGGACTAGCGGGGTCTTACGAGCAGTACTTC.

This clone was counted once. The chain is built from TRBV30 and TRBJ1-2; D uncertain. The CDR3 is 12 residues long. V lost 1 base, J lost 8 bases, and 11 bases lay in between. Germline V gene sequence: CDR1 GTSNPN, CDR2 SVGIG (reference sequence). CDR3 region: CAWSEEEGGYTF. The CDR3 DNA is TGTGCCTGGAGTGAGGAGGAGGGAGGCTACACCTTC.

Note on this clone: This likely stems from a read error, as it lies one base from a far larger clone. The CDR3 region has the DNA TGTGCCAGCCGTTGGGGGGACACTGAAGCTTTCTTT. Its protein product is CASRWGDTEAFF. V gene TRBV5-8 combines with J gene TRBJ1-1; D possibly corresponds to TRBD1 (5 bases). V was cut by 7 bases and J by 3 bases, with 10 bases left in between. CDR1 SGHTS and CDR2 YDEGEE come from the germline V gene. The CDR3 runs 12 residues.

The gene calls are TRBV30 and TRBJ2-7; 10 bases align to TRBD1. CDR1 is GTSNPN, CDR2 SVGIG, per germline (reference sequence). This CDR3 has 15 amino acids. J lost 7 bases, V lost 4 bases, and 13 bases had no gene match. CDR3 residues: CAWTRRDRGFLEQYF. The CDR3 DNA sequence: TGTGCCTGGACCCGGCGGGACAGGGGATTTTTGGAGCAGTACTTC. Full variable domain (missing parts from reference TRBV30 and TRBJ2-7): SQTIHQWPATLVQPVGSPLSLECTVEGTSNPNLYWYRQAAGRGLQLLFYSVGIGQISSEVPQNLSASRPQDRQFILSSKKLLLSDSGFYLCAWTRRDRGFLEQYFGPGTRLTVT.

The chain links TRBV19 to TRBJ1-6, with D possibly TRBD1 on 6 matching bases. The germline V gene encodes CDR1 LNHDA and CDR2 SQIVND (reference sequence). This CDR3 has 14 residues. The ends were cut back, 9 bases at V and 8 bases at J, with 17 bases in the middle. CDR3 DNA: TGTGCCAGCCAAGAGACAGGTTTCTATTCACCCCTCCACTTT. As protein: CASQETGFYSPLHF.

CDR3 sequence reads: CASKILAGMTTGELFF. The DNA of the CDR3 is TGCGCCAGCAAGATCCTAGCGGGGATGACAACCGGGGAGCTGTTTTTT. The chain has TRBV10-2 and TRBJ2-2; TRBD2 aligns across 9 bases. Trimming took 7 bases from V and 5 from J; bases not matched to a gene: 11. Germline CDR1 is WSHSY and CDR2 is SAAADI. This CDR3 region has 16 residues.

The chain combines TRBV9 with TRBJ1-1; TRBD1 matches at 9 bases. V was clipped by 0 bases and J by 8 bases; unmatched bases: 8. Per the germline V gene, CDR1 is SGDLS and CDR2 is YYNGEE. CDR3 size: 15 residues. CDR3 amino acids: CASSVGDRVRLEAFF. CDR3 nucleotide sequence: TGTGCCAGCAGCGTAGGGGACAGGGTCAGGTTGGAAGCTTTCTTT.

The CDR3 DNA follows: TGTGCCATCAGTGCCCGTCCGGCAGGGGGAAGTAACACTGAAGCTTTCTTT. It translates to CAISARPAGGSNTEAFF. This chain joins TRBV10-3 and TRBJ1-1; 7 bases agree with TRBD1. The CDR3 sequence is 17 residues long. V dropped 4 bases and J dropped 2; count of bases not matched to a gene: 13. Germline lookup yields CDR1 ENHRY and CDR2 SYGVKD.